A few counts support the clone carrying this TCR beta chain. Its antigen is not identified. The TCR library protocol attached unique molecular identifiers to the individual cDNA molecules. TCRdb re-called the 5' RACE reads through MiXCR, storing one row per CDR3 protein. The sample holds 35,000 to 40,000 distinct CDR3 sequences, more than 8% seen once. The data were taken from a study of early T cells in non-severe SARS-CoV-2 infection. Across the study: Investigators sequenced bulk RNA drawn from unsorted whole blood, and chains remained unpaired.

Whole-study results and caveats: Clonotype matching in VDJdb favored anti-spike CD8 responses and did not capture private and CD4 specificities.

The V end was cut by 7 bases, the J end by 0 bases, with 13 bases between. Germline CDR1 and CDR2: SQVTM and ANQGSEA. CDR3 length: 13 residues. This clonotype was obtained from an adult who was a healthcare worker with PCR-confirmed SARS-CoV-2 infection or an uninfected control (not recorded which). The chain recombines TRBV29-1 with TRBJ2-7, with D perhaps TRBD2 (7 bases). The source material was whole blood. The CDR3 loop reads CSAQGGGSYEQYF. The DNA of the CDR3 is TGCAGCGCACAGGGAGGGGGCTCCTACGAGCAGTACTTC.